Shown below are 8 T cell receptor beta chains from a single sample sequenced in a study of blood T cells in healthy people across ages. Primed by a sample-barcoded 5' primer and a J-beta primer mix, a second PCR proceeded for roughly 7 to 12 cycles. TCRdb redid the calling of the 5' RACE reads with MiXCR, one entry per CDR3 protein. The repertoire has hundreds of thousands of distinct CDR3 sequences, around 62% of them found once; the top ten carry approximately 30%. Sequencing input: blood. The receptors derive from a man aged 30 to 45 in good health.

The chain joins TRBV10-3 to TRBJ2-7; the D gene is possibly TRBD2 (5 bases). Deletions cut 6 bases from V and 1 base from J, with 10 bases between. Germline V gene sequence: CDR1 ENHRY, CDR2 SYGVKD. This CDR3 comprises 13 residues. As DNA, the CDR3 is TGTGCCATCAGCTCGGACTCGTCCTACGAGCAGTACTTC. This translates into CAISSDSSYEQYF.

Notes on this clonotype: The junction and the germline gene differ at one end; a read error may be behind it. The chain employs TRBV2 and TRBJ1-2, with D perhaps matching TRBD1 (5 bases). CDR3 length: 15 amino acids. CDR1 is SNHLY, CDR2 FYNNEI, per germline. The CDR3 spells CASGERVGEGAGYTF. The CDR3 DNA reads as TGTGCCAGCGGTGAACGCGTTGGGGAAGGGGCTGGCTACACCTTC. Full variable domain (outside the CDR3, taken from reference TRBV2 and TRBJ1-2): EPEVTQTPSHQVTQMGQEVILRCVPISNHLYFYWYRQILGQKVEFLVSFYNNEISEKSEIFDDQFSVERPDGSNFTLKIRSTKLEDSAMYFCASGERVGEGAGYTFGSGTRLTVV.

This clonotype was observed a single time. This chain connects TRBV5-6 to TRBJ2-3; 7 bases agree with TRBD1. Germline V CDR1 and CDR2: SGHDT, YYEEEE. V lost 1 base, J lost 4 bases, and 3 bases stayed unmatched. CDR3 length: 14 residues. This CDR3 reads CASSLTGTADTQYF. The CDR3 DNA follows: TGTGCCAGCAGCTTGACTGGGACAGCAGATACGCAGTATTTT.

This chain uses TRBV27 with TRBJ2-3; possibly TRBD1 or TRBD2 for D (6 bases each). The CDR3 has 15 residues. Germline CDR1 MNHEY, CDR2 SMNVEV (reference sequence). Trimming pared 2 bases from V and 2 bases from J, leaving 11 bases between. The CDR3 DNA sequence: TGTGCCAGCAGTTTACCGGGGGCCCCCACAGATACGCAGTATTTT. Translating it yields CASSLPGAPTDTQYF.

This sequence joins TRBV29-1 and TRBJ2-1; D gene unclear. This CDR3 is 11 amino acids long. Germline CDR1 reads SQVTM; CDR2 reads ANQGSEA. Trimming left V 3 bases short and J 10 bases short, with 10 bases between. CDR3 in DNA: TGCAGCGTTGAGGGATTCGGCGAGCAGTTCTTC. Amino acids: CSVEGFGEQFF.

This rearrangement joins TRBV11-1 to TRBJ2-7; 12 bases are a match to TRBD2. Unmatched junction bases numbered 15, after V lost 7 bases and J lost 5 bases. Germline CDR1 SGHAT, CDR2 FQDESV (reference sequence). This CDR3 has 17 residues. The CDR3 here is CASNPRTSGAIIHEQYF. In DNA form, the CDR3 reads TGTGCCAGCAACCCACGGACTAGCGGGGCCATAATCCACGAGCAGTACTTC.

This clonotype was seen at least ten times. J is TRBJ2-1 and V is TRBV6-1, with TRBD2 identical over 11 bases. Germline CDR1 reads MNHNS; CDR2 reads SASEGT. Unmatched junction bases numbered 9, after V lost 6 bases and J lost 8 bases. This CDR3 is 15 amino acids long. CDR3: CASRALAGGVDEQFF. The DNA for the CDR3 is TGTGCCAGCAGAGCCCTAGCGGGGGGAGTCGATGAGCAGTTCTTC.

This clonotype was picked up a small number of times. V and J are TRBV6-2 or TRBV6-3 and TRBJ1-2; D is possibly TRBD1 (6 bases). The CDR3 loop spans 16 amino acids. V lost 7 bases and J 3 bases, leaving 21 bases between the germline ends. Germline loops: CDR1 MNHEY, CDR2 SVGEGT. In nucleotides, the CDR3 is TGTGCCAGCAACTACGAACAGGGAAGCGTGTACTATGGCTACACCTTC. Residues: CASNYEQGSVYYGYTF.